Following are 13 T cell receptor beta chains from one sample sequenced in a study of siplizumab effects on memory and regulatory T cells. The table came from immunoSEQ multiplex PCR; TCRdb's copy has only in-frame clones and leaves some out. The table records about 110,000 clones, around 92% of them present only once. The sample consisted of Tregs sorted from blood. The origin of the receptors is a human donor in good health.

The chain's CDR3 is CASSLGAGSVSDTQYF. As DNA, the CDR3 is TGCGCCAGCAGCTTGGGGGCAGGGAGTGTGTCAGATACGCAGTATTTT. V and J are TRBV5-1 and TRBJ2-3; D may match TRBD1 or TRBD2 (5 bases each). Germline values: CDR1 SGHRS, CDR2 YFSETQ. V lost 0 bases to trimming and J lost 4 bases, with 15 bases between them. The CDR3 has 16 residues.

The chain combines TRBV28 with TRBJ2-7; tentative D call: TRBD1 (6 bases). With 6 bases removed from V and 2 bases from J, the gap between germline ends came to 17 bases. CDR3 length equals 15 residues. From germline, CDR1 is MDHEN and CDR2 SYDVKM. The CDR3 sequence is CASSSGQFFPYEQYF. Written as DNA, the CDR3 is TGTGCCAGCAGCTCCGGACAGTTTTTCCCCTACGAGCAGTACTTC.

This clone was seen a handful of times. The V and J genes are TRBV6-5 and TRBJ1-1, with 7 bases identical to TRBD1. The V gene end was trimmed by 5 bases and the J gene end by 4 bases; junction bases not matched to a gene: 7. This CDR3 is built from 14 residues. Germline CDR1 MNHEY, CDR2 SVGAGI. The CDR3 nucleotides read TGTGCCAGCAGTCGGACAGGATCGATCACTGAAGCTTTCTTT. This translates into CASSRTGSITEAFF.

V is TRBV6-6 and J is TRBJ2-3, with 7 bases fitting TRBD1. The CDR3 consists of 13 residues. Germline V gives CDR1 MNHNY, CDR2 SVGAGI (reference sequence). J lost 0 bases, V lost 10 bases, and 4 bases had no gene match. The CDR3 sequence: CATEGASTDTQYF. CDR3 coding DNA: TGTGCCACCGAGGGGGCAAGCACAGATACGCAGTATTTT.

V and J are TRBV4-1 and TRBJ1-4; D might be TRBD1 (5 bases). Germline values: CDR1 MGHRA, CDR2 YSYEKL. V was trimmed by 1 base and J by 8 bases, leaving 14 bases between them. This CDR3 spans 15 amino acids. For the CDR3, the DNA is TGCGCCAGCAGCCAAGTGGGGGGGGTGAAGGAAAAACTGTTTTTT. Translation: CASSQVGGVKEKLFF.

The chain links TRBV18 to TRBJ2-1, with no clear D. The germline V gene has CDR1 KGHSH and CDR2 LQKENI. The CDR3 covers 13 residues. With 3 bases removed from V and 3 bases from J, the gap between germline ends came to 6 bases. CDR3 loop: CASSPVSYNEQFF. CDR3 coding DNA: TGTGCCAGCTCACCGGTCAGCTACAATGAGCAGTTCTTC.

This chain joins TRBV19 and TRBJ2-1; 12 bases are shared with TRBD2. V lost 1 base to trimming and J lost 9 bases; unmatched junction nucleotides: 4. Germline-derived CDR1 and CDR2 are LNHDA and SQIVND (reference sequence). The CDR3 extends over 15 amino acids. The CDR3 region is CASSIGLAGVLEQFF. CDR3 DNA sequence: TGTGCCAGTAGTATAGGACTAGCGGGGGTTCTTGAGCAGTTCTTC.

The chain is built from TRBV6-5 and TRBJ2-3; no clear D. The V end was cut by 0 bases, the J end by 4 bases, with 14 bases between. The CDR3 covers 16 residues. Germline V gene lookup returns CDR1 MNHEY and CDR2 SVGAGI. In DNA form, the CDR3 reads TGTGCCAGCAGTTACTCGGTGGCTCAGTCGGCAGATACGCAGTATTTT. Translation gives CASSYSVAQSADTQYF.

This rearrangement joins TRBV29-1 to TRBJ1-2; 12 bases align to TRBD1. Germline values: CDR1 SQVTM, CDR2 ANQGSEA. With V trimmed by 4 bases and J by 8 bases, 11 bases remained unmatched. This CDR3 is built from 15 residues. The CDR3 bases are TGCAGCGTTGCCGGGACAGGGGGCGCAAAGGCCGGCTACACCTTC. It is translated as CSVAGTGGAKAGYTF.

The CDR3 here is CASSLTGPIPGSEQYF. In DNA, the CDR3 is TGTGCCAGCAGTCTCACCGGGCCAATTCCTGGCTCCGAGCAGTACTTC. The chain couples TRBV27 to TRBJ2-7; D unclear. With 5 bases removed from V and 6 bases from J, the gap between germline ends came to 23 bases. CDR3 length: 16 amino acids. CDR1 and CDR2 from the germline V gene are MNHEY and SMNVEV (reference sequence).

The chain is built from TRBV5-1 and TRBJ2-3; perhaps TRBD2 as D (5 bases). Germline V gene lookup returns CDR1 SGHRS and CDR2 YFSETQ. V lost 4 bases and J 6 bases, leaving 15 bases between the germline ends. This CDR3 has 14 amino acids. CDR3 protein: CASSPRTERDTQYF. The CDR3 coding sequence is TGCGCCAGCAGCCCCAGAACCGAGCGGGATACGCAGTATTTT.

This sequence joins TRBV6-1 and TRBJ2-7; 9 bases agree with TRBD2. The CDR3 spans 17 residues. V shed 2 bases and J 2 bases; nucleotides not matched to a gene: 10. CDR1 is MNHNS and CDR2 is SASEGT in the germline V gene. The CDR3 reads CASSEPSTSGLAYEQYF. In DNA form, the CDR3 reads TGTGCCAGCAGTGAACCCTCAACTAGCGGGCTAGCCTACGAGCAGTACTTC.

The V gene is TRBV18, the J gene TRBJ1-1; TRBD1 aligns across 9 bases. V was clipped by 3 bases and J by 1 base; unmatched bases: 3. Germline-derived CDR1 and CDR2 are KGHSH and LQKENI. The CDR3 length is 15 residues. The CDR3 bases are TGTGCCAGCTCACCGGGACAGGGATCGAACACTGAAGCTTTCTTT. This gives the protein CASSPGQGSNTEAFF.